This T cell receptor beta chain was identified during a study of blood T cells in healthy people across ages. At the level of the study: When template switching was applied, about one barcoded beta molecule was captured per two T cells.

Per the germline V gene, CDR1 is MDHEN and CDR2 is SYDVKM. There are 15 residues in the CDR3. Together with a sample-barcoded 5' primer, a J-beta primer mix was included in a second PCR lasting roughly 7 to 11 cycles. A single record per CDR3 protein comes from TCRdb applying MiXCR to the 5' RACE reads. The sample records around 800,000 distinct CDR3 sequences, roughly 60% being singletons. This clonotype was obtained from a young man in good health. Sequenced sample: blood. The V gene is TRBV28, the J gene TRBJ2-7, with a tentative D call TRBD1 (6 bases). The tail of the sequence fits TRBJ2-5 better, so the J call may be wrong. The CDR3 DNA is TGTGCCAGCAGCCGTCCAGGACAGCTCCAAGAGACCCAGTACTTC. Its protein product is CASSRPGQLQETQYF.